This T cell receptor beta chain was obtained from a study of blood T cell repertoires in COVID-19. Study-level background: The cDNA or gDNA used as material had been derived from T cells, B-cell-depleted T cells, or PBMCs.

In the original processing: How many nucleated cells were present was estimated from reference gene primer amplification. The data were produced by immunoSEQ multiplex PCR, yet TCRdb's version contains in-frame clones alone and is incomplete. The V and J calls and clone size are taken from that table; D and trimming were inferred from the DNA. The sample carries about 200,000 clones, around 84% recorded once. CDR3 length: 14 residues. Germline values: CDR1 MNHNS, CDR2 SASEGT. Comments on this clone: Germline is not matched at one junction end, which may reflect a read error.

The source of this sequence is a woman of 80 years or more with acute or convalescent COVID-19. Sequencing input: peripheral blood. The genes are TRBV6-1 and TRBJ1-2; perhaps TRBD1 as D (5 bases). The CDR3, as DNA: TGTGCCAGCAGTGAAGCTGGATGGGCAGGGAACAACTCCTTC. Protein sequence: CASSEAGWAGNNSF.